The TCR beta chain described here comes from a study of blood T cell repertoires in COVID-19. Study-wide background: From the United States, Italy and Spain came samples of acute and convalescent COVID-19.

This clone was picked up one time. Authors' data handling: For nucleated cells, counts were estimated from reference gene primer amplification. Sequenced by immunoSEQ multiplex PCR; TCRdb stores in-frame clones only, minus some. The DNA gave D and trimming, while V, J and clone size come from that table. The sample holds around 200,000 clones, 80% seen once. The cohort comprised adults aged about 18 to 90 years residing in about two dozen US areas. Researchers sorted participants into cohorts using their self-reported clinical history. Sequenced sample: PBMCs or T cells enriched from blood (not recorded which). The origin of this receptor is a woman between 40 and 50 years old with acute COVID-19.

CDR3 DNA sequence: TGTGCCAGCAGTTTACCCCGGACTAGAGATACGTACAATGAGCAGTTCTTC. Its protein product is CASSLPRTRDTYNEQFF. The rearrangement links TRBV28 to TRBJ2-1; TRBD2 aligns across 7 bases. Losses at the gene ends were 2 bases for V and 4 bases for J; bases not matched to a gene: 11. The germline V gene encodes CDR1 MDHEN and CDR2 SYDVKM. The CDR3 totals 17 residues.